The next 14 T cell receptor beta chains were all read from a single sample in a study of blood T cell repertoires in COVID-19. The method was immunoSEQ multiplex PCR; TCRdb's version includes in-frame clones alone and lacks a portion of them. In the table there are over 200,000 clones, almost 90% of which are singletons. Sequencing was done on a sample of peripheral blood. These receptors all stem from a woman aged 55 to 70 with acute or convalescent COVID-19.

This sequence joins TRBV7-2 and TRBJ1-5; no clear D gene. CDR1 SGHTA and CDR2 FQGNSA come from the germline V gene. V gave up 1 base and J gave up 1 base, with 17 bases separating them. This CDR3 comprises 18 residues. CDR3 in DNA: TGTGCCAGCAGCTTAGGAGGGCATACCTGGGGAAGCAATCAGCCCCAGCATTTT. Translated, it gives CASSLGGHTWGSNQPQHF.

V and J are TRBV11-2 and TRBJ2-1; D not resolved. Germline V gene lookup returns CDR1 SGHAT and CDR2 FQNNGV. The V end was cut by 1 base, the J end by 2 bases, with 12 bases between. This CDR3 spans 16 amino acids. The CDR3 sequence: CASSLAVNRAYNEQFF. CDR3 bases: TGTGCCAGCAGCTTAGCGGTGAACAGAGCCTACAATGAGCAGTTCTTC.

In this sample, this clone turned up once. The chain joins TRBV25-1 to TRBJ2-7, with a tentative D call TRBD1 (5 bases). Germline CDR1 MGHDK, CDR2 SYGVNS. Between the trimmed V and J ends, which lost 6 bases and 3 bases, there was a span of 18 bases. CDR3 length equals 15 residues. The CDR3 spells CASRSGARQLYEQYF. The CDR3 DNA follows: TGTGCCAGCAGAAGTGGGGCACGGCAGCTCTACGAGCAGTACTTC.

The chain couples TRBV30 to TRBJ1-5; TRBD1 matches 7 bases. The CDR3 spans 14 residues. CDR1 and CDR2 (germline): GTSNPN, SVGIG (reference sequence). J was trimmed by 3 bases and V by 5 bases; bases with no gene match: 7. CDR3 protein: CAWELQGNNQPQHF. For the CDR3, the DNA is TGTGCCTGGGAACTACAGGGGAACAATCAGCCCCAGCATTTT.

The chain recombines TRBV24-1 with TRBJ2-3, with D perhaps TRBD1 (6 bases). V was shortened by 9 bases and J by 2 bases, with 11 bases between the two germline ends. CDR3 size: 13 residues. Germline V CDR1 and CDR2: KGHDR, SFDVKD. CDR3 protein: CATRKGVTDTQYF. CDR3 nucleotides: TGTGCCACCCGGAAGGGGGTCACAGATACGCAGTATTTT.

The chain's CDR3 is CASSLARGLLTYEQYF. The CDR3 DNA is TGCGCCAGCAGCTTGGCGCGGGGGCTCCTAACCTACGAGCAGTACTTC. The chain is built from TRBV5-1 and TRBJ2-7; a possible D gene is TRBD2 (7 bases). The CDR3 length is 16 residues. The V end was cut by 0 bases, the J end by 2 bases, with 15 bases between. Germline CDR1 reads SGHRS; CDR2 reads YFSETQ.

The rearrangement links TRBV5-6 to TRBJ2-1, with 7 bases identical to TRBD1. V was pared by 4 bases and J by 2 bases, with 6 bases of the junction left unmatched. Germline V gives CDR1 SGHDT, CDR2 YYEEEE. The CDR3 is 15 amino acids. For the CDR3, the DNA is TGTGCCAGCAGCACCCGGGACAGCCCCTACAATGAGCAGTTCTTC. It codes for CASSTRDSPYNEQFF.

The genes are TRBV7-3 and TRBJ2-1; unclear D gene. Trimming pared 4 bases from V and 9 bases from J, leaving 13 bases between. From germline, CDR1 is SGHTA and CDR2 FQGTGA. This CDR3 is 13 amino acids long. CDR3 DNA: TGTGCCAGCAGCTCGACTGTACTGGGTGAGCAGTTCTTC. It translates to CASSSTVLGEQFF.

This clone occurred once. The CDR3 nucleotides read TGTGCCAGCAGCCCGGGACTAGCGGGGGTGGTTACAGAGACCCAGTACTTC. The encoded protein is CASSPGLAGVVTETQYF. The chain recombines TRBV9 with TRBJ2-5; 14 bases map to TRBD2. Germline V gene lookup returns CDR1 SGDLS and CDR2 YYNGEE. This CDR3 comprises 17 residues. With V trimmed by 4 bases and J by 4 bases, 9 bases remained unmatched.

The V gene is TRBV18, the J gene TRBJ2-2; TRBD2 agrees at 14 bases. Germline CDR1 and CDR2: KGHSH and LQKENI. J gave up 1 base and V 0 bases, and 1 base lay outside the gene matches. CDR3 length: 18 residues. The CDR3 bases are TGTGCCAGCTCACCACCAGGACTAGCGGGAGGGAACACCGGGGAGCTGTTTTTT. Protein product: CASSPPGLAGGNTGELFF.

V usage is TRBV28 and J usage is TRBJ2-7; TRBD2 aligns across 7 bases. Germline values: CDR1 MDHEN, CDR2 SYDVKM. Trimming at V came to 7 bases and at J to 4 bases, leaving 13 bases not matched to a gene. This CDR3 is 15 amino acids long. CDR3 region: CASTRPAGVAYEQYF. The CDR3 region has the DNA TGTGCCAGCACACGCCCGGCGGGAGTGGCTTACGAGCAGTACTTC.

V is TRBV2 and J is TRBJ1-4; 11 positions match TRBD1. The CDR3 is 16 amino acids. The V gene end was trimmed by 6 bases and the J gene end by 1 base; junction bases not matched to a gene: 4. CDR1 SNHLY and CDR2 FYNNEI come from the germline V gene. CDR3 loop: CASRRTGGKTNEKLFF. CDR3 coding DNA: TGTGCCAGCAGGCGGACAGGGGGCAAAACTAATGAAAAACTGTTTTTT.

The rearrangement joins TRBV7-9 to TRBJ2-3; TRBD2 matches at 9 bases. Trimming took 3 bases from V and 1 from J; bases not matched to a gene: 2. The germline V gene has CDR1 SEHNR and CDR2 FQNEAQ (reference sequence). The CDR3 contains 15 residues. DNA for the CDR3: TGTGCCAGCAGCTTGACTAGCGGCCGCACAGATACGCAGTATTTT. This gives the protein CASSLTSGRTDTQYF.

The chain links TRBV5-6 to TRBJ1-3, with D possibly matching TRBD1 (5 bases). The CDR3 runs 15 residues. In germline, CDR1 is SGHDT, CDR2 YYEEEE. Trimming cost V 0 bases and J 4 bases, with 11 bases left between them. The DNA of the CDR3 is TGTGCCAGCAGCTTGGCCCAACGGGGGGGAAACACCATATATTTT. Residues: CASSLAQRGGNTIYF.